This T cell receptor (beta chain) emerged from a study of T cell repertoires in cytomegalovirus infection. Across the study: Recently identified HLA-C-restricted CMV epitopes were used, and well-studied HLA-B-restricted CMV epitopes were used as well. Indications of both CMV infection and matching HLA type were provided by public TCR beta signatures. Overall study findings and caveats: The study found HLA-C-restricted CMV-specific TCR beta clonotypes dominating the ex vivo response.

This CDR3 has 17 residues. Per germline, CDR1 WSHSY and CDR2 SAAADI. Trimming cost V 0 bases and J 0 bases, with 14 bases left between them. The count of this clonotype is one. As yet, its antigen is unknown. TCRdb re-called the reads through MiXCR, storing one row per CDR3 protein. The data show 450,000 to 550,000 distinct CDR3 sequences, about 39% seen once. This receptor was taken from a human donor in good health (CMV status not recorded). Some clones in this sample may be carry-over from other donors' samples. J is TRBJ1-1 and V is TRBV10-2; D uncertain. The specimen comprised cultured PBMCs, sampled from culture after CMV antigen stimulation. The CDR3: CASSESTFTSMNTEAFF. The CDR3 DNA sequence: TGCGCCAGCAGTGAGTCCACCTTCACAAGTATGAACACTGAAGCTTTCTTT.